These 27 T cell receptor beta chains were all obtained from the same sample, sequenced in a study of blood T cells in healthy people across ages (dated by TCRdb to 2014 to 2015). The library was prepared using 5' RACE. Instrument used: Illumina HiSeq 2500. The second PCR ran for about 6 to 11 cycles and used a J-beta primer mix along with a sample-barcoded 5' primer. TCRdb reanalyzed the raw reads on its own, using fastp at Q25 for trimming and MiXCR for clone calling, and kept in-frame beta chains. Every CDR3 protein is listed once, alongside the most common genes and DNA of its rows. The sample profile shows roughly 410,000 distinct CDR3 sequences; approximately 52% of them were found once. The ten largest clonotypes hold around 49% of the sample. The sequencing sample was made of blood. These receptors were collected from a man aged 55 to 70 in good health.

The rearrangement uses TRBV7-9 and TRBJ2-1; 8 bases agree with TRBD2. Germline CDR1 and CDR2: SEHNR and FQNEAQ (reference sequence). The CDR3 contains 15 residues. With V trimmed by 3 bases and J by 4 bases, 5 bases remained unmatched. CDR3 sequence: CASSFITGGYNEQFF. For the CDR3, the DNA is TGTGCCAGCAGCTTCATAACGGGAGGGTACAATGAGCAGTTCTTC.

This clonotype has more than one count but fewer than ten. The DNA of the CDR3 is TGTGCCAGCAGCTTAACTAGCGGGGAAGGGAACATTCAGTACTTC. Protein sequence: CASSLTSGEGNIQYF. The chain is built from TRBV7-2 and TRBJ2-4, with 10 nucleotides matching TRBD2. CDR1 and CDR2 from the germline V gene are SGHTA and FQGNSA. This CDR3 has 15 residues. Trimming took 2 bases from V and 7 from J; bases not matched to a gene: 5.

The genes are TRBV27 and TRBJ2-1; 11 bases match TRBD2. CDR1 and CDR2 from the germline V gene are MNHEY and SMNVEV (reference sequence). Germline trimming cut 3 bases from V and 2 bases from J; bases unmatched to any gene: 15. The CDR3 runs 20 residues. The DNA for the CDR3 is TGTGCCAGCAGTTTCCGGGGTAGCGGGAGGGCCCCGCGCGCCTACAATGAGCAGTTCTTC. It is translated as CASSFRGSGRAPRAYNEQFF.

This clonotype showed up many times. V usage is TRBV12-3 or TRBV12-4 and J usage is TRBJ2-5, with unresolved D. V dropped 4 bases and J dropped 4 bases, with 7 bases sitting between them. CDR3 length: 12 amino acids. As DNA, the CDR3 is TGTGCCAGCAGTTCTTTGGGAGAGACCCAGTACTTC. Its protein is CASSSLGETQYF.

This clonotype was seen more than once but under ten times. The chain recombines TRBV6-5 with TRBJ2-7; D is unclear. The better agreement between TRBJ2-5 and the DNA end casts doubt on the J call. The CDR3 loop spans 14 amino acids. Per germline, CDR1 MNHEY and CDR2 SVGAGI. The CDR3 region is CASSPTKPQETQYF. The CDR3 bases are TGTGCCAGCAGCCCGACCAAGCCCCAAGAGACCCAGTACTTC.

The chain couples TRBV29-1 to TRBJ2-7; tentative D call: TRBD1 (6 bases). This CDR3 region has 12 residues. Germline V gene sequence: CDR1 SQVTM, CDR2 ANQGSEA. The V end lost 3 bases, the J end lost 4 bases, and 10 bases lay between the germline ends. CDR3 loop: CSVEADRYEQYF. CDR3 sequence (DNA): TGCAGCGTTGAGGCCGACAGGTACGAGCAGTACTTC.

The chain has TRBV27 and TRBJ2-1, with no clear D. V lost 4 bases and J 1 base, leaving 5 bases between the germline ends. The length of the CDR3 is 13 residues. Looked up from germline, CDR1 is MNHEY and CDR2 is SMNVEV (reference sequence). CDR3 nucleotides: TGTGCCAGCAGTTATGGATCCTACAATGAGCAGTTCTTC. It codes for CASSYGSYNEQFF.

J is TRBJ2-5 and V is TRBV6-5; possible D gene TRBD2, 6 bases. This CDR3 is 13 amino acids long. V lost 2 bases and J lost 3, with 7 bases in between. From germline, CDR1 is MNHEY and CDR2 SVGAGI. The CDR3 bases are TGTGCCAGCAGTTACCGGGGGAAAGAGACCCAGTACTTC. This encodes CASSYRGKETQYF.

The chain joins TRBV20-1 to TRBJ2-1, with 7 bases fitting TRBD2. After removal of 5 bases from V and 7 bases from J, the junction contained 11 bases not matched to a gene. Per the germline V gene, CDR1 is DFQATT and CDR2 is SNEGSKA (reference sequence). The CDR3 loop spans 14 amino acids. DNA for the CDR3: TGCAGTGCTGTACTAGCGTTTGCGGGGAATGAGCAGTTCTTC. Translation: CSAVLAFAGNEQFF.

J is TRBJ2-4 and V is TRBV29-1, with D perhaps TRBD2 (6 bases). The last part of the DNA fits TRBJ2-7 better; the J call may be wrong. This CDR3 spans 14 amino acids. In germline, CDR1 is SQVTM, CDR2 ANQGSEA. The CDR3 protein is CSVEDAGRDDEQYF. The CDR3 nucleotides read TGCAGCGTTGAAGACGCCGGGCGGGACGACGAGCAGTACTTC.

CDR3 in DNA: TGTGCCAGCAGCGTATATATGGGGGGGGCGAACAATGAGCAGTTCTTC. Amino acid sequence: CASSVYMGGANNEQFF. V gene TRBV9 combines with J gene TRBJ2-1; D possibly corresponds to TRBD2 (7 bases). The CDR3 has 16 residues. Germline V lookup: CDR1 SGDLS, CDR2 YYNGEE. V was cut by 1 base and J by 5 bases, with 16 bases left in between.

The chain uses TRBV20-1 and TRBJ2-7; TRBD2 matches at 13 bases. Germline lookup yields CDR1 DFQATT and CDR2 SNEGSKA (reference sequence). J lost 1 base, V lost 2 bases, and 2 bases had no gene match. The CDR3 has 15 residues. The CDR3 nucleotides are TGCAGTGCTAGACTGGGACTAGCGGGGTCCTACGAGCAGTACTTC. This encodes CSARLGLAGSYEQYF.

The chain links TRBV4-3 to TRBJ2-1; 13 bases agree with TRBD2. V trimming: 4 bases; J trimming: 12 bases; junction bases outside the gene matches: 9. The CDR3 has 15 amino acids. The V gene's germline CDR1 is LGHNA and CDR2 YSLEER. CDR3 nucleotides: TGCGCCAGCAGCCTACTAGCGGGAGGGCCTGATGCGCAGTTCTTC. Residues: CASSLLAGGPDAQFF.

As regards this clonotype: This may come from a read error, since a much larger clone is one base off. The chain has TRBV29-1 and TRBJ2-1, with no clear D. This CDR3 is 11 amino acids long. In germline, CDR1 is SQVTM, CDR2 ANQGSEA. The CDR3 sequence is CSVRLSNGQFF. The CDR3 DNA reads TGCAGCGTGAGGCTGAGCAATGGGCAGTTCTTC.

This clonotype has a count of ten or more. The junction shows a germline mismatch at one end, possibly a read error. This chain joins TRBV5-1 and TRBJ2-7; TRBD2 might be the D (5 bases). From germline, CDR1 is SGHRS and CDR2 YFSETQ. The CDR3 covers 12 residues. The CDR3: CASSLEGYEQYF. The DNA for the CDR3 is TGTGCCAGCAGTTTAGAGGGATACGAGCAGTACTTC.

V and J are TRBV20-1 and TRBJ1-5; 7 bases map to TRBD1. Losses at the gene ends were 5 bases for V and 4 bases for J; bases not matched to a gene: 11. Germline CDR1 and CDR2: DFQATT and SNEGSKA (reference sequence). The CDR3 spans 15 residues. CDR3 sequence (DNA): TGCAGTGCTGACCGACAGGGCGTTCGGAATCAGCCCCAGCATTTT. It translates to CSADRQGVRNQPQHF.

This clonotype showed up just a few times. The chain employs TRBV28 and TRBJ2-4, with D hard to call. CDR1 and CDR2 (germline): MDHEN, SYDVKM. V was pared by 6 bases and J by 7 bases, with 7 bases between. The length of the CDR3 is 11 residues. The CDR3 region is CASSLGNIQYF. The CDR3 DNA reads TGTGCCAGCAGCCTTGGGAACATTCAGTACTTC. Combining the CDR3 with reference TRBV28 and TRBJ2-4 gives the whole variable domain DVKVTQSSRYLVKRTGEKVFLECVQDMDHENMFWYRQDPGLGLRLIYFSYDVKMKEKGDIPEGYSVSREKKERFSLILESASTNQTSMYLCASSLGNIQYFGAGTRLSVL.

This clonotype turned up a few times. This chain joins TRBV12-3 or TRBV12-4 and TRBJ2-1, with a weak D call TRBD2 (6 bases). The CDR3 is 11 amino acids. V lost 6 bases, J lost 12 bases, and 12 bases lay in between. The CDR3 bases are TGTGCCAGCAGCCGAAGCGGGCCGCAGTTCTTC. It translates to CASSRSGPQFF.

This rearrangement joins TRBV6-5 to TRBJ2-3; D perhaps matches TRBD2 (6 bases). The CDR3 has 16 residues. Looked up from germline, CDR1 is MNHEY and CDR2 is SVGAGI. Trimming cost V 6 bases and J 0 bases, with 16 bases left between them. As DNA, the CDR3 is TGTGCCAGCAGGCGGGATTCCCACCCTAGCACAGATACGCAGTATTTT. It encodes CASRRDSHPSTDTQYF.

The gene calls are TRBV20-1 and TRBJ2-1, with D perhaps matching TRBD2 (5 bases). Per germline, CDR1 DFQATT and CDR2 SNEGSKA (reference sequence). CDR3 length equals 14 residues. Trimming pared 4 bases from V and 0 bases from J, leaving 10 bases between. The CDR3 spells CSAKRPYSYNEQFF. The CDR3 nucleotides are TGCAGTGCTAAGCGGCCGTACTCCTACAATGAGCAGTTCTTC.

The table lists this clonotype with many counts. The V gene is TRBV5-5, the J gene TRBJ2-1; 11 bases are a match to TRBD1. CDR1 is SGHKS, CDR2 YYEKEE, per germline (reference sequence). The CDR3 covers 15 residues. V lost 1 base, J lost 6 bases, and 3 bases stayed unmatched. CDR3 in DNA: TGTGCCAGCAGCTTGTCCGGGACAGGGGGCAATGAGCAGTTCTTC. This codes for CASSLSGTGGNEQFF.

DNA for the CDR3: TGTGCCAGCAGCCAAAAGAGGGAGGTGGGACAAAGGGAGACCCAGTACTTC. Protein: CASSQKREVGQRETQYF. The V call is TRBV3-1, the J call TRBJ2-5, with D possibly called TRBD1 or TRBD2 (6 bases each). Germline V gives CDR1 LGHDT, CDR2 YNNKEL (reference sequence). V lost 2 bases and J 5 bases, leaving 21 bases between the germline ends. CDR3 length equals 17 residues.

This clonotype was recorded a few times. The chain has TRBV25-1 and TRBJ2-7, with 7 bases that match TRBD2. Germline CDR1 and CDR2: MGHDK and SYGVNS. V dropped 5 bases and J dropped 3; count of bases not matched to a gene: 7. The CDR3 covers 14 residues. The CDR3 sequence is CASSPPGGYYEQYF. The DNA of the CDR3 is TGTGCCAGCAGTCCGCCGGGAGGTTACTACGAGCAGTACTTC.

On this clonotype itself: Just one base apart from a much larger clone, this may be a read error. The chain carries TRBV30 and TRBJ1-1; 11 bases are shared with TRBD1. The V gene's germline CDR1 is GTSNPN and CDR2 SVGIG (reference sequence). CDR3 length equals 15 residues. With V trimmed by 5 bases and J by 5 bases, 10 bases remained unmatched. The CDR3 region is CAWEWTGGLSTEAFF. The CDR3 coding sequence is TGTGCCTGGGAATGGACAGGGGGCTTAAGTACTGAAGCTTTCTTT.

This clonotype was picked up one time. The rearrangement joins TRBV15 to TRBJ2-3; TRBD1 might be the D (6 bases). CDR1 LNHNV and CDR2 YYDKDF come from the germline V gene (reference sequence). This CDR3 is 18 amino acids long. With 3 bases removed from V and 4 bases from J, the gap between germline ends came to 23 bases. The CDR3 region has the DNA TGTGCCACCAGCAGGGCTCCTACAGGGATCCAAGGGGCAGATACGCAGTATTTT. Its translation: CATSRAPTGIQGADTQYF. Filled out from reference TRBV15 and TRBJ2-3, the complete variable domain reads DAMVIQNPRYQVTQFGKPVTLSCSQTLNHNVMYWYQQKSSQAPKLLFHYYDKDFNNEADTPDNFQSRRPNTSFCFLDIRSPGLGDTAMYLCATSRAPTGIQGADTQYFGPGTRLTVL.

In its sample, this clonotype was seen a few times. This may be a read error: a much more frequent sequence differs by one nucleotide. V usage is TRBV4-2 and J usage is TRBJ2-7; TRBD2 agrees at 12 bases. The length of the CDR3 is 16 residues. The V gene's germline CDR1 is LGHNA and CDR2 YNFKEQ. Unmatched junction bases numbered 8, after V lost 1 base and J lost 7 bases. CDR3 sequence: CASSQALAGGHGEQYF. CDR3 DNA: TGTGCCAGCAGCCAAGCTCTAGCGGGAGGGCATGGTGAGCAGTACTTC.

With respect to this clonotype: This could be a read error, since a much larger clone is one nucleotide away. The CDR3 DNA follows: TGCAGCGCCCAAGTCCTAGCGGGAGTCCTGGTGCACAGTGAGCAGTTCTTC. This codes for CSAQVLAGVLVHSEQFF. The rearrangement links TRBV29-1 to TRBJ2-1; TRBD2 matches at 10 bases. The V and J ends lost 7 bases and 9 bases, in that order; junction bases with no gene match: 21. This CDR3 is built from 17 residues. The germline gives CDR1 SQVTM, CDR2 ANQGSEA.